What follows describes a single TCR beta chain. No cognate antigen has been identified for it. The record has no base qualities; no much larger clone is one base away. The record originates from a study of T cell responses to AZD1222 COVID-19 vaccine (dated by TCRdb to 2020 to 2023). With regard to the full study: TCR sequencing covered fewer than 250 trial participants: around 210 given two doses of AZD1222 and about 26 given two doses of MenACWY control vaccine. Trial participants were enrolled by age into 18-55, 56-69 and 70-plus year subgroups, with around 150, 28 and 57 TCR-sequenced participants respectively.

The CDR3 regions of human TCRbeta chains were analyzed by immunosequencing. The paper's processing steps were these. Repertoire TCRs were matched against a reference library of SARS-CoV-2-specific TCRs generated with the MIRA antigen-specificity platform. Breadth meant the fraction of unique TCRs that were SARS-CoV-2-associated, whereas depth meant the fraction of total T cells that were SARS-CoV-2-associated. Using the MIRA data, every spike-specific TCR was mapped to the spike region that the TCR reacted to and assigned to either a CD4 or a CD8 class. Log10-transformed breadth and depth values were compared by one-way ANOVA with Sidak's multiple comparisons tests. TCRdb carries this immuneACCESS record with in-frame sequences only. Its versions omit some clonotypes, under half of them owing to an unresolved V gene in the studies checked, with the rest unexplained. The V and J calls and clone size were taken over from that table, and D and trimming were inferred from the DNA. For this sample there are tens of thousands of clones; 88% appear just once. The ten largest make up 14% of the sample.

Study-level results and caveats: Most participants were white British and females outnumbered males, and the authors suggested that clonal diversity may have been underestimated. Reportedly, close to half of the unique spike-specific TCRs recognized epitopes lying outside the regions that are mutated in the B.1.351 and B.1.1.7 variants. Because no day 14 peak-response samples were available, repertoires were characterized only after the peak T cell response. Only six AZD1222 recipients were SARS-CoV-2 seropositive at baseline, limiting conclusions about previously exposed vaccinees. The vaccine-associated CD4 TCRs covered the entire spike protein, and the dominant responses fell in regions 160-218 and 743-854. After two AZD1222 doses, both the breadth and the depth of spike-specific TCRs were significantly higher than at day 0 and than in MenACWY recipients. The 56-69-year group was small, and its depth increase did not reach significance, likely because of low power.

This sample's time point label indicates: about 28 days (+/-7) after the second vaccine dose. Because spike-specific TCR depth and breadth did not differ between the two schedules, AZD1222 recipients who got a second dose at roughly 4 weeks were pooled with those who got a second dose at roughly 12 weeks. Vaccinee samples came from UK trials COV001 and COV002, including a single-blind randomized controlled phase 2/3 trial of AZD1222 (ChAdOx1 nCoV-19) in healthy adults. For TCRbeta chain sequencing, PBMC samples were collected from trial participants at day 0 and at day 28 after the second dose. The sequence was collected from an adult who received the AZD1222 COVID-19 vaccine. The sequenced sample was peripheral blood, obtained 28 days after the second AZD1222 dose.

The nucleotides read TGTGCCAGCAGCTCAACAGGGTTGGGTGGCTACACCTTC. Its protein is CASSSTGLGGYTF. The receptor chain draws on TRBV7-9 and TRBJ1-2; TRBD1 is a weak D gene call, 6 bases matching. The germline ends are 13 bases apart after V is trimmed by 4 bases and J by 7 bases. The CDR3 contains 13 residues, cysteine and phenylalanine counted. This entry keeps only the CDR3 DNA: 39 bases, framed from base 1. From the germline V gene (reference sequence), CDR1 is SEHNR and CDR2 is FQNEAQ.